Sequencing of this TCR beta chain was carried out in a study of beta chain features in type 1 diabetes. Findings of the study overall: The naive, central memory and Treg TCRB repertoires looked more alike in patients than they did in healthy donors. The study found fewer insertions and more deletions at VDJ junctions in type 1 diabetes patients. Although PCR might favor shorter templates, it would do so equally in patients and controls.

The whole isolated RNA underwent reverse transcription, so sequencing captured expressed TCRB transcripts. Roughly 3.6 million reads, on average, came from each naive, central memory and regulatory T cell sample. Profiled with immunoSEQ multiplex PCR; TCRdb holds only in-frame clones, not every one. The sample has 140,000 to 150,000 clones, under 60% seen once. A word on this clone: Its antigen remains unidentified.

This CDR3 spans 13 amino acids. CDR1 and CDR2 (germline): MNHEY, SVGAGI. With 2 bases removed from V and 6 bases from J, the gap between germline ends came to 10 bases. The J gene is TRBJ1-2, the V gene TRBV6-5, with D maybe TRBD1 (6 bases). The sequence derives from a man between 18 and 35 years old in good health. Source material: Tregs from blood. CDR3 in DNA: TGTGCCAGCAGTTACGGGCAGGGGCATGGCTACACCTTC. Its protein product is CASSYGQGHGYTF.